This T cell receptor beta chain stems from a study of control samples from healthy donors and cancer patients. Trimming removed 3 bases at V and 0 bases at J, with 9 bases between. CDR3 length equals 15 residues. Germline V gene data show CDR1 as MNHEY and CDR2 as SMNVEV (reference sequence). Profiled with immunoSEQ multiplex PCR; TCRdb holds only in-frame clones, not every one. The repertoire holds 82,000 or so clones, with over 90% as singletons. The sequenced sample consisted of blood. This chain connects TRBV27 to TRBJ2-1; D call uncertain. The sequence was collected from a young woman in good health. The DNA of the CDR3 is TGTGCCAGCAGTTTTGTCCCGGGCTCCTACAATGAGCAGTTCTTC. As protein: CASSFVPGSYNEQFF.